This record covers a single TCR beta chain. Germline V CDR1 and CDR2: MNHEY, SVGEGT. With 4 bases clipped from V and 6 bases from J, the junction kept 12 bases outside the gene matches. The CDR3 is 15 amino acids. The record originates from a study of blood T cell repertoires in COVID-19. Across the whole study: Material from acute and convalescent COVID-19 was sourced from the United States, Italy and Spain. Sample material is recorded as cDNA or gDNA derived from T cells, B-cell-depleted T cells, or PBMCs.

Per the original methods: Amplification of reference gene primers was used by the study to estimate nucleated cell counts. Produced via immunoSEQ multiplex PCR; TCRdb's table is partial and in-frame only. V and J calls and clone size are copied from that table; D and trimming were computed from the DNA. This sample has about 60,000 clones, with about 80% found just once. Patients of the Seattle cohort, enrolled during active infection, were followed longitudinally. The chain links TRBV6-2 or TRBV6-3 to TRBJ2-7, with 7 bases identical to TRBD1. The sequencing input was peripheral blood. The TCR comes from a man in his forties or fifties with COVID-19, enrolled during active disease. The CDR3 region has the DNA TGTGCCAGCAGTTTACTCCAGACAGGGAAGGGCGAGCAGTACTTC. It encodes CASSLLQTGKGEQYF.